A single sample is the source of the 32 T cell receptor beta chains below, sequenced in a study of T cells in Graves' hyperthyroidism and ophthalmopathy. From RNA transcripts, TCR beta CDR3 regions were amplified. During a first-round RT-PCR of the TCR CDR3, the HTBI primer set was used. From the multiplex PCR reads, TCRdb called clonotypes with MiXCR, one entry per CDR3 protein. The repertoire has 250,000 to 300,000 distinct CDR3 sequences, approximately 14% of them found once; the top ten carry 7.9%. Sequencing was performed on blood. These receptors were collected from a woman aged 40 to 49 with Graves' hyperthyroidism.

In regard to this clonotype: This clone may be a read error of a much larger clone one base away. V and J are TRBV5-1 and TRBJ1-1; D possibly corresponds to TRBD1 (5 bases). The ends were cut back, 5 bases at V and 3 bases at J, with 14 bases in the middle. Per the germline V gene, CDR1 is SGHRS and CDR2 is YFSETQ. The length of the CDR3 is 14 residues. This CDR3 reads CASSPRLGHTEAFF. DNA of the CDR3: TGCGCCAGCAGTCCCAGGCTGGGGCACACTGAAGCTTTCTTT.

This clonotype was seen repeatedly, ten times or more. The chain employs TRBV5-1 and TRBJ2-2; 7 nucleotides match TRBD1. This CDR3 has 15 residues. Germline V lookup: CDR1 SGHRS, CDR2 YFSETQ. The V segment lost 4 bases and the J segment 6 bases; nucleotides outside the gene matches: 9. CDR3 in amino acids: CASSQDRIGAGELFF. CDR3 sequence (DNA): TGCGCCAGCAGCCAGGACAGGATCGGGGCCGGGGAGCTGTTTTTT.

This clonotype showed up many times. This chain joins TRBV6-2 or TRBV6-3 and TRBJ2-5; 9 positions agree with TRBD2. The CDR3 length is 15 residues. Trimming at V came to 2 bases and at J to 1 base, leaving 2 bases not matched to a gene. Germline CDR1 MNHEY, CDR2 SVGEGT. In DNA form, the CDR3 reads TGTGCCAGCAGTTACGAAGCGGGGGGCCAAGAGACCCAGTACTTC. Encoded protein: CASSYEAGGQETQYF.

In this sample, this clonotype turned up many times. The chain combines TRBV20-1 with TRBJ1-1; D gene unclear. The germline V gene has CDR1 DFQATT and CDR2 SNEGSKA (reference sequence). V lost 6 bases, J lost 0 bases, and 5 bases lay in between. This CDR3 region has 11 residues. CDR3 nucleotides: TGCAGTGCCTTTCTGAACACTGAAGCTTTCTTT. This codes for CSAFLNTEAFF.

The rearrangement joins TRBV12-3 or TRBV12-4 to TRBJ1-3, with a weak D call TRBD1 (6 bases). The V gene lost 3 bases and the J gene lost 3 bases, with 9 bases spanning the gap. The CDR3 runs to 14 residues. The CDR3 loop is CASSFYRDGNTIYF. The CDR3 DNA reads TGTGCCAGCAGTTTTTACAGGGATGGAAACACCATATATTTT.

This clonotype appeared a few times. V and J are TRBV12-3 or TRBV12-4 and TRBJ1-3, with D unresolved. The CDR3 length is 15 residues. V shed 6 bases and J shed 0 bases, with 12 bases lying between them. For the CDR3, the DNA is TGTGCCAGCAGCCAAAAACCGACCTCTGGAAACACCATATATTTT. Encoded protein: CASSQKPTSGNTIYF.

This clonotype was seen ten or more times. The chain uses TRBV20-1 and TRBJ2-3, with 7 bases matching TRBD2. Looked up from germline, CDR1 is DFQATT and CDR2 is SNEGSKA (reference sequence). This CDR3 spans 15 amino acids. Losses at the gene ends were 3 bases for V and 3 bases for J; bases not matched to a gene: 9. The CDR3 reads CSASETSAATDTQYF. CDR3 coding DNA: TGCAGTGCTAGCGAAACTAGCGCGGCGACAGATACGCAGTATTTT.

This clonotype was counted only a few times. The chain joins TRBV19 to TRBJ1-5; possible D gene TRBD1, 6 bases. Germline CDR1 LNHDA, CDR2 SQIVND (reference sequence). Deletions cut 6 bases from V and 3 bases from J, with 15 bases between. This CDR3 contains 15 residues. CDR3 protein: CASRSQTGINQPQHF. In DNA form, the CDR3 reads TGTGCCAGTAGGTCCCAGACAGGAATCAATCAGCCCCAGCATTTT.

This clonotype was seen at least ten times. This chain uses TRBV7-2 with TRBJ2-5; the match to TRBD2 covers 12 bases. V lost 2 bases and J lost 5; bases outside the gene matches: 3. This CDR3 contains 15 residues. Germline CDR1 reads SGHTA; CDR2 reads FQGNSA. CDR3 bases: TGTGCCAGCAGCTTACCACTAGCGGGGGGTGAGACCCAGTACTTC. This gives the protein CASSLPLAGGETQYF.

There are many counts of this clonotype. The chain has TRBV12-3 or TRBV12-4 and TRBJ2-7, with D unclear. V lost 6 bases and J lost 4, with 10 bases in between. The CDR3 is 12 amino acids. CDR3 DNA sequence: TGTGCCAGCAGCAATGCCCCTTACGAGCAGTACTTC. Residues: CASSNAPYEQYF.

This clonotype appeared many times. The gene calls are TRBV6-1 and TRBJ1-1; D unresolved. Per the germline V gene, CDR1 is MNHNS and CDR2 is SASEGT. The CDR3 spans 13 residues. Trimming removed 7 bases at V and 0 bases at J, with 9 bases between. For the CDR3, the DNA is TGTGCCAGCATCTCTGACGTGAACACTGAAGCTTTCTTT. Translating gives CASISDVNTEAFF.

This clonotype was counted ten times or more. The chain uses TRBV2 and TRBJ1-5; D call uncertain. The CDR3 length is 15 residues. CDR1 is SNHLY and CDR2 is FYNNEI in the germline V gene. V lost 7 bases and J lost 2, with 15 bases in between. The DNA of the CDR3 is TGTGCCAGCATGCGAAAAGAAGGAGGCAATCAGCCCCAGCATTTT. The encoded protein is CASMRKEGGNQPQHF.

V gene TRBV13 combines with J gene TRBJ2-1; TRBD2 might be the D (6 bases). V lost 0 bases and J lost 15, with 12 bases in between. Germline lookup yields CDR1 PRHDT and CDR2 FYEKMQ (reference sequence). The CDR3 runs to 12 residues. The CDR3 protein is CASSLGSQEGFF. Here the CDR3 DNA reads TGTGCCAGCAGCTTAGGTAGCCAGGAGGGGTTCTTC.

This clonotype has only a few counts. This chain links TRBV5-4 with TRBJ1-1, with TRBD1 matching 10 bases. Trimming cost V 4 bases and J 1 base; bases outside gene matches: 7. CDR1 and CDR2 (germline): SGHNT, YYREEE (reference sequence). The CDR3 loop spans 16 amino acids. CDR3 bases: TGTGCCAGCAGCCCCGGACAGGGGGTAAAGAACACTGAAGCTTTCTTT. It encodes CASSPGQGVKNTEAFF.

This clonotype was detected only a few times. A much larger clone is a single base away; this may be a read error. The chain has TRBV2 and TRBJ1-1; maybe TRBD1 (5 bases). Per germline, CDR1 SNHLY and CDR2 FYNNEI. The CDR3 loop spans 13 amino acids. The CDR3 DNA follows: TGTGCCAGCACCCCAGACAGCAACACTGAAGCTTCCTTT. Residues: CASTPDSNTEASF.

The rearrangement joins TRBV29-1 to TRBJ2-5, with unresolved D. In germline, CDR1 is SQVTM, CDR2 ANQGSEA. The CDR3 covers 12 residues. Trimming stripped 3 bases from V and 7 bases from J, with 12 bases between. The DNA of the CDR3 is TGCAGCGTTGATGACATTCCGGCGACCCAGTACTTC. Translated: CSVDDIPATQYF.

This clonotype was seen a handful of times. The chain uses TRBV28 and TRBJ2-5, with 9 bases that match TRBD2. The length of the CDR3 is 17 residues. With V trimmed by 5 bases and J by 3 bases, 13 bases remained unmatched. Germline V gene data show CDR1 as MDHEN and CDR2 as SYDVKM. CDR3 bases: TGTGCCAGCAGTCAGTGGGGAAGGGCGGGAGGGAAAGAGACCCAGTACTTC. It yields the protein CASSQWGRAGGKETQYF.

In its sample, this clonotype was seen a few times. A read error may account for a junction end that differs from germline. CDR3 protein: CATSSREERKLFF. The CDR3 DNA reads as TGTGCAACCAGCAGCAGGGAAGAAAGAAAACTGTTTTTT. The chain has TRBV15 and TRBJ1-4; tentative D call: TRBD1 (5 bases). Germline V gene data show CDR1 as LNHNV and CDR2 as YYDKDF (reference sequence). The CDR3 consists of 13 residues.

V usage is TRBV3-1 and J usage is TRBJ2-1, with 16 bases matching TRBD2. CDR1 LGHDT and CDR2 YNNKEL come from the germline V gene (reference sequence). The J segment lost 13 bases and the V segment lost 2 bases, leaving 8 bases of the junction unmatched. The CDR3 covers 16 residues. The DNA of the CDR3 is TGTGCCAGCAGCCAATACGGGACTAGCGGGAGGGCCAGTCAGTTCTTC. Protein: CASSQYGTSGRASQFF.

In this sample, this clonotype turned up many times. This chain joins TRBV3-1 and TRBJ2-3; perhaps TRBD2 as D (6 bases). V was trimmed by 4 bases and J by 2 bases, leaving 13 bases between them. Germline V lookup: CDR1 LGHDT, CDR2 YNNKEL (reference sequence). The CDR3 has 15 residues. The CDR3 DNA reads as TGTGCCAGCAGCCTGACCCGGGACTTCACAGATACGCAGTATTTT. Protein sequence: CASSLTRDFTDTQYF.

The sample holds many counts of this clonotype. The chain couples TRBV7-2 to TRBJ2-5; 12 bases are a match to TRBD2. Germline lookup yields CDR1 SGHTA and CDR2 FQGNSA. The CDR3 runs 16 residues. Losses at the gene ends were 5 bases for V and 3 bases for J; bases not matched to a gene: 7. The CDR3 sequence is CASSTRTSGMKETQYF. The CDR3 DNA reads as TGTGCCAGCAGCACAAGGACTAGCGGGATGAAAGAGACCCAGTACTTC.

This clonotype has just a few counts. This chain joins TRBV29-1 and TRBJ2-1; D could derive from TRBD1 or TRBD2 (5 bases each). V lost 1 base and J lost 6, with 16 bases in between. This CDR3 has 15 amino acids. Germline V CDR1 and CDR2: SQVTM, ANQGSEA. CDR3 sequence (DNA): TGCAGCGTTGAAGGGGGGAAGGGGATGGTCAATGAGCAGTTCTTC. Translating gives CSVEGGKGMVNEQFF.

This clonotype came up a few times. CDR3 in amino acids: CASRERAGGFTDTQYF. The DNA of the CDR3 is TGCGCCAGCAGGGAGAGGGCGGGAGGTTTCACAGATACGCAGTATTTT. The J gene is TRBJ2-3, the V gene TRBV5-1; 8 bases match TRBD2. This CDR3 has 16 amino acids. CDR1 is SGHRS and CDR2 is YFSETQ in the germline V gene. The junction had 10 bases not matched to a gene; V was cut back by 5 bases and J by 2 bases.

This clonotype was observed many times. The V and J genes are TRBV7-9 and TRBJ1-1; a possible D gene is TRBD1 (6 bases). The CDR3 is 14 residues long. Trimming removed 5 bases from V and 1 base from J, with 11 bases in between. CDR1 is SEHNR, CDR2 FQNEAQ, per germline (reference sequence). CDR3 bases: TGTGCCAGCAGCCGACAGGCCCAGAACACTGAAGCTTTCTTT. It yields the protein CASSRQAQNTEAFF.

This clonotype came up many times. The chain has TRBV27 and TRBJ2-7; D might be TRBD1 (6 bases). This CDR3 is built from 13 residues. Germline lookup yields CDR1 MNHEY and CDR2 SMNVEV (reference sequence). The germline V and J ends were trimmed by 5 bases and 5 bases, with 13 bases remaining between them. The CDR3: CASSQGIFDEQYF. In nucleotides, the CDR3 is TGTGCCAGCAGTCAGGGGATTTTCGACGAGCAGTACTTC.

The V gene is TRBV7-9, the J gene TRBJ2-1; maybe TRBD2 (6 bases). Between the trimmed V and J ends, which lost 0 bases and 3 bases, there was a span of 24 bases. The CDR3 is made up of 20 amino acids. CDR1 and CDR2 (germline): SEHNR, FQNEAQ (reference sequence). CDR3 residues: CASSLAMGTLNPGSYNEQFF. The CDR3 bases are TGTGCCAGCAGCTTAGCAATGGGCACCCTAAACCCCGGGAGCTACAATGAGCAGTTCTTC. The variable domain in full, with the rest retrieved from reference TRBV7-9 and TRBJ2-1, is DTGVSQNPRHKITKRGQNVTFRCDPISEHNRLYWYRQTLGQGPEFLTYFQNEAQLEKSRLLSDRFSAERPKGSFSTLEIQRTEQGDSAMYLCASSLAMGTLNPGSYNEQFFGPGTRLTVL.

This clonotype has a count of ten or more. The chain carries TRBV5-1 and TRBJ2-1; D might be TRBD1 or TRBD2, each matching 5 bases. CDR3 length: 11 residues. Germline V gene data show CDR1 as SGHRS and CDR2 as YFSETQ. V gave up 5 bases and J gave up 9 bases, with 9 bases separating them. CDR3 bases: TGCGCCAGCAGTTGGGGGACTGAGCAGTTCTTC. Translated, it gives CASSWGTEQFF. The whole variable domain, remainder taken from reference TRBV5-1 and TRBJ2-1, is KAGVTQTPRYLIKTRGQQVTLSCSPISGHRSVSWYQQTPGQGLQFLFEYFSETQRNKGNFPGRFSGRQFSNSRSEMNVSTLELGDSALYLCASSWGTEQFFGPGTRLTVL.

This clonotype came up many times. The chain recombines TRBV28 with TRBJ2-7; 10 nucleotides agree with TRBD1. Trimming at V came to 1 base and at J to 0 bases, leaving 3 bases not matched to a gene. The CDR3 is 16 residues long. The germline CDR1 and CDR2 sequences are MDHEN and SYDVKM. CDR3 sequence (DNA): TGTGCCAGCAGTTTATCGGACAGGGGGTCCTCCTACGAGCAGTACTTC. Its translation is CASSLSDRGSSYEQYF.

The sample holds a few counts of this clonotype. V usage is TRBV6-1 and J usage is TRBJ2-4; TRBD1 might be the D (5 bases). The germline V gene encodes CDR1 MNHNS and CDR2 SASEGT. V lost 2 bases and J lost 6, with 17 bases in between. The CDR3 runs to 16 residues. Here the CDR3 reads CASSESYNRNRNIQYF. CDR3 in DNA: TGTGCCAGCAGTGAAAGCTATAACAGGAATCGAAACATTCAGTACTTC.

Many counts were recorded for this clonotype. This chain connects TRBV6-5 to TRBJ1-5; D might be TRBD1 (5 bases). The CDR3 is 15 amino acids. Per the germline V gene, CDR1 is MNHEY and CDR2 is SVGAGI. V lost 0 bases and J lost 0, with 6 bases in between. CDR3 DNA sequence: TGTGCCAGCAGTTACTCAGGGGTTAGCAATCAGCCCCAGCATTTT. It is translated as CASSYSGVSNQPQHF.

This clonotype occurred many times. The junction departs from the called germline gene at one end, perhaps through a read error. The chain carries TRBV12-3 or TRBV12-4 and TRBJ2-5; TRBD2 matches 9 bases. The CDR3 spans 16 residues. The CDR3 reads CACSSGDSGRGETQYF. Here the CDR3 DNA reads TGTGCCTGCAGTTCCGGGGATAGCGGGAGAGGAGAGACCCAGTACTTC.

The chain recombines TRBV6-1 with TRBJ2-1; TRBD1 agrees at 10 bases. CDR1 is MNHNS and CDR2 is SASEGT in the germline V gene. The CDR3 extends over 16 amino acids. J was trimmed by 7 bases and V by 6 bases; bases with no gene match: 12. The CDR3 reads CASRDTGTGAGNEQFF. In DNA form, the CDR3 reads TGTGCCAGCAGGGACACGGGGACAGGGGCAGGGAATGAGCAGTTCTTC.